This TCR beta chain emerged from a study of blood T cells in healthy people across ages. Broader study findings: Per million T cells, TCR beta diversity dropped about linearly as age rose. Comparison with aged donors showed that long-lived donors had more naive CD4+ cells and higher diversity.

PCR was performed a second time for about 7 to 12 cycles using a sample-barcoded 5' primer and a J-beta primer mix. MiXCR, run by TCRdb on the 5' RACE reads, gives a single entry per CDR3 protein. The data show about 970,000 distinct CDR3 sequences, with about 51% seen just once and about a fifth held by the top ten. This clonotype occurred a few times. The antigen remains unidentified. The people who gave samples were healthy Caucasians from Russia, aged roughly 6 to 100. Sequencing was carried out using blood. This clonotype originated in a woman in her sixties in good health.

CDR3 sequence: CASSADSYSNQPQHF. The CDR3 DNA follows: TGTGCCAGCAGTGCCGACAGTTATAGCAATCAGCCCCAGCATTTT. This chain links TRBV6-1 with TRBJ1-5; tentative D call: TRBD1 (5 bases). Germline CDR1 is MNHNS and CDR2 is SASEGT. V was pared by 4 bases and J by 0 bases, with 10 bases between. The CDR3 covers 15 residues.